This entry concerns a single T cell receptor beta chain. This entry is derived from a study of blood T cell repertoires in COVID-19. As for the study in general: Italy, Spain and the United States were the sources of the convalescent and acute COVID-19 samples. In each case, the material was cDNA or gDNA derived from T cells, B-cell-depleted T cells, or PBMCs.

Methods used by the authors: Reference gene primers were amplified, and this amplification served to estimate nucleated cell counts. Sequenced by immunoSEQ multiplex PCR; TCRdb stores in-frame clones only, minus some. That table furnishes V, J and clone size, whereas the DNA furnished D and trimming. Among more than 200,000 clones listed, 80% to 90% were seen once. The source material was peripheral blood. This TCR was sampled from an older man with acute or convalescent COVID-19.

The CDR3, as DNA: TGCAGCGTTTTTAGCACCGGGGAGCTGTTTTTT. As protein: CSVFSTGELFF. The chain joins TRBV29-1 to TRBJ2-2; D not certain. V gave up 5 bases and J gave up 4 bases, with 5 bases separating them. Germline V gene data show CDR1 as SQVTM and CDR2 as ANQGSEA. The CDR3 spans 11 residues.